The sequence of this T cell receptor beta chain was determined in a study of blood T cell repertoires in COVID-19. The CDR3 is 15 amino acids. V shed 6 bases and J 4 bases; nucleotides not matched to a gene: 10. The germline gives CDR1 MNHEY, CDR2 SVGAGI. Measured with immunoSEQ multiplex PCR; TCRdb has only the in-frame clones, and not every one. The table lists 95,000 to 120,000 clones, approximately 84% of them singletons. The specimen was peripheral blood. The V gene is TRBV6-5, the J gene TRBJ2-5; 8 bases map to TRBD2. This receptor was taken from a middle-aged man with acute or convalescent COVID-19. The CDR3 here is CASSRRGGSLETQYF. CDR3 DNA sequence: TGTGCCAGCAGCCGTCGGGGGGGTTCATTAGAGACCCAGTACTTC.